A single sample is the source of the 9 T cell receptor beta chains below, sequenced in a study of glioma-infiltrating T cells. Amplification of TCR alpha and beta CDR3 regions from RNA used iRepertoire nested multiplex PCR. TCRdb reprocessed the multiplex PCR reads via MiXCR and lists one record per CDR3 protein. Here the sample spans 170,000 or so distinct CDR3 sequences, roughly two fifths being singletons. What was sequenced was glioma tissue, nonneoplastic brain tissue, or PBMCs (not recorded which). These receptors were obtained from a human donor with low-grade glioma or glioblastoma, undergoing nonglioma brain surgery, or in good health (not recorded which).

Notes on this clonotype: A much more abundant neighbour one base away suggests this may be a read error. The CDR3 spells CSATAGTTSSYNEQFF. Written as DNA, the CDR3 is TGCAGTGCTACGGCCGGGACTACGAGCTCCTACAATGAGCAGTTCTTC. The V gene is TRBV20-1, the J gene TRBJ2-1, with 7 bases lining up with TRBD2. J lost 0 bases, V lost 4 bases, and 9 bases had no gene match. The CDR3 is 16 residues long. Germline CDR1 reads DFQATT; CDR2 reads SNEGSKA (reference sequence).

CDR3 region: CASSPTGRGYEQYF. The CDR3 DNA sequence: TGTGCCAGCAGCCCGACAGGGAGAGGCTACGAGCAGTACTTC. The gene calls are TRBV3-1 and TRBJ2-7, with TRBD1 matching 7 bases. The CDR3 runs to 14 residues. The V gene end was trimmed by 4 bases and the J gene end by 3 bases; junction bases not matched to a gene: 6. Germline V gene data show CDR1 as LGHDT and CDR2 as YNNKEL (reference sequence).

J is TRBJ1-2 and V is TRBV7-9; D remains unclear. Per germline, CDR1 SEHNR and CDR2 FQNEAQ (reference sequence). Trimming shortened V by 2 bases and J by 5 bases, and 9 bases separated the two germline ends. This CDR3 is built from 13 residues. This CDR3 reads CASSLRSAYGYTF. In DNA form, the CDR3 reads TGTGCCAGCAGCTTAAGGTCGGCATATGGCTACACCTTC.

Comments on this clonotype: A much more abundant neighbour one base away suggests this may be a read error. The V gene is TRBV5-6, the J gene TRBJ2-1, with unresolved D. CDR1 and CDR2 (germline): SGHDT, YYEEEE. CDR3 size: 14 residues. V lost 1 base and J 4 bases, leaving 9 bases between the germline ends. CDR3 protein: CASSLFLHYNEQFF. In nucleotides, the CDR3 is TGTGCCAGCAGCTTGTTCCTTCATTACAATGAGCAGTTCTTC.

On this clonotype: A much larger clone is a single base away; this may be a read error. The rearrangement links TRBV28 to TRBJ1-2, with a possible D match to TRBD1 (6 bases). The CDR3 loop spans 16 amino acids. V lost 5 bases and J lost 4, with 20 bases in between. The germline gives CDR1 MDHEN, CDR2 SYDVKM. The CDR3 spells CASSEGGHQLLYGYTF. The DNA for the CDR3 is TGTGCCAGCAGTGAGGGGGGACATCAGTTACTCTATGGCTACACCTTC.

This chain uses TRBV7-2 with TRBJ2-2; 7 positions match TRBD2. The V segment lost 5 bases and the J segment 7 bases; nucleotides outside the gene matches: 10. CDR1 is SGHTA and CDR2 is FQGNSA in the germline V gene. The CDR3 has 15 amino acids. This CDR3 reads CASSLPSGGNGELFF. The CDR3 bases are TGTGCCAGCAGCCTCCCTTCGGGGGGTAACGGGGAGCTGTTTTTT.

On this clonotype itself: A read error may explain this, as a much larger clone is one base away. The J gene is TRBJ2-5, the V gene TRBV11-2; D gene ambiguous. The CDR3 is made up of 12 amino acids. Germline CDR1 SGHAT, CDR2 FQNNGV. The germline V and J ends were trimmed by 4 bases and 5 bases, with 8 bases remaining between them. This CDR3 reads CASSCNRETQYF. The CDR3 DNA sequence: TGTGCCAGCAGCTGCAACCGTGAGACCCAGTACTTC. The full variable domain, completed using reference TRBV11-2 and TRBJ2-5, is EAGVAQSPRYKIIEKRQSVAFWCNPISGHATLYWYQQILGQGPKLLIQFQNNGVVDDSQLPKDRFSAERLKGVDSTLKIQPAKLEDSAVYLCASSCNRETQYFGPGTRLLVL.

The V and J genes are TRBV12-3 or TRBV12-4 and TRBJ1-2; D is ambiguous. Deletions cut 10 bases from V and 8 bases from J, with 17 bases between. This CDR3 is built from 12 residues. CDR3: CANTPDLGGYTF. Written as DNA, the CDR3 is TGTGCCAACACCCCTGACCTGGGGGGCTACACCTTC.

The V and J genes are TRBV12-3 or TRBV12-4 and TRBJ1-2, with D unclear. V shed 1 base and J shed 4 bases, with 7 bases lying between them. This CDR3 has 13 residues. In DNA form, the CDR3 reads TGTGCCAGCAGTTTAGGACACCCCTATGGCTACACCTTC. This encodes CASSLGHPYGYTF.